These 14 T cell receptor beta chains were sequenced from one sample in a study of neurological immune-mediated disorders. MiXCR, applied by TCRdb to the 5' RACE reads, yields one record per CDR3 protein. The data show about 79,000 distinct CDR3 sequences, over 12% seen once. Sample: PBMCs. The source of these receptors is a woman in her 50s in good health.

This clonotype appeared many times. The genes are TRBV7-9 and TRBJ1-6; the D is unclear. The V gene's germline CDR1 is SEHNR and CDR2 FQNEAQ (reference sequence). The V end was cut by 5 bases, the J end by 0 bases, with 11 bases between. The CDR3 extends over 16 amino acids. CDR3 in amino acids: CASSPGLASYNSPLHF. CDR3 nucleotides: TGTGCCAGCAGCCCCGGGTTGGCCTCCTATAATTCACCCCTCCACTTT.

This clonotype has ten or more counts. The CDR3 reads CASQDRQVYEQYF. The CDR3 DNA sequence: TGTGCCAGCCAAGATCGACAGGTTTACGAGCAGTACTTC. The gene calls are TRBV18 and TRBJ2-7; the D gene is possibly TRBD1 (6 bases). Germline V lookup: CDR1 KGHSH, CDR2 LQKENI. The CDR3 is 13 amino acids. The germline V and J ends were trimmed by 8 bases and 4 bases, with 15 bases remaining between them.

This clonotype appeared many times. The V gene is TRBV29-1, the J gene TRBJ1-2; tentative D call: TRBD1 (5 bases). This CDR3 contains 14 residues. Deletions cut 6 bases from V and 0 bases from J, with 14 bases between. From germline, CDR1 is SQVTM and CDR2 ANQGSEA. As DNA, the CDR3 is TGCAGCGTCTCCCGGGACGCAGCTAACTATGGCTACACCTTC. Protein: CSVSRDAANYGYTF.

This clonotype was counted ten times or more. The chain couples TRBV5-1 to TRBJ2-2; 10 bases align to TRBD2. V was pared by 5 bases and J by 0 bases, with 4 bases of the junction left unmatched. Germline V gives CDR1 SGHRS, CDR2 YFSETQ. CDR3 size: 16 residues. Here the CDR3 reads CASRLLAGPNTGELFF. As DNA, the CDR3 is TGCGCCAGCAGATTACTAGCGGGACCGAACACCGGGGAGCTGTTTTTT.

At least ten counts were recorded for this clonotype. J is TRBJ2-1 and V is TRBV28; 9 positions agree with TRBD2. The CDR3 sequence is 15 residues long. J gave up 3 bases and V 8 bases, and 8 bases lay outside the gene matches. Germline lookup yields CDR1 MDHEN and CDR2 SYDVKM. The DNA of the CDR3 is TGTGCCAGCGCCTCAAGCGGGGGGTACTACAATGAGCAGTTCTTC. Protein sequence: CASASSGGYYNEQFF.

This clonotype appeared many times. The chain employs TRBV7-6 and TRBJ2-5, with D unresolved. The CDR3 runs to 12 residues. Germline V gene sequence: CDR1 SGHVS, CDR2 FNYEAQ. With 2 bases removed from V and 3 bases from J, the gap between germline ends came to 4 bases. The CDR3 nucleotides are TGTGCCAGCAGCTTATTTGAAGAGACCCAGTACTTC. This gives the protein CASSLFEETQYF.

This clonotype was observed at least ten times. CDR3 sequence (DNA): TGCAGTGCGAACCCAAGCGGGTACAATGAGCAGTTCTTC. Translation gives CSANPSGYNEQFF. The V and J genes are TRBV20-1 and TRBJ2-1; tentative D call: TRBD2 (6 bases). CDR1 is DFQATT and CDR2 is SNEGSKA in the germline V gene (reference sequence). The V gene lost 6 bases and the J gene lost 4 bases, with 13 bases spanning the gap. The CDR3 is 13 residues long.

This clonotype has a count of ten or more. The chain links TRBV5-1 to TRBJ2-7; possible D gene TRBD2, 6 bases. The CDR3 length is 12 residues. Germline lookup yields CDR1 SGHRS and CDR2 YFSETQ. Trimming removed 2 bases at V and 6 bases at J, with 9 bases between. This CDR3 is CASSFTGLEQYF. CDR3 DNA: TGCGCCAGCAGCTTTACGGGACTCGAGCAGTACTTC.

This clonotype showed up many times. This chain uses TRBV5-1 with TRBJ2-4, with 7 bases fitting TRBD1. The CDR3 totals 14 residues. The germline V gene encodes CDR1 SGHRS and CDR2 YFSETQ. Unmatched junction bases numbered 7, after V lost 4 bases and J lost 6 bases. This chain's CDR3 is CASSQTSGGNIQYF. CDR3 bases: TGCGCCAGCAGCCAGACCTCAGGGGGAAACATTCAGTACTTC.

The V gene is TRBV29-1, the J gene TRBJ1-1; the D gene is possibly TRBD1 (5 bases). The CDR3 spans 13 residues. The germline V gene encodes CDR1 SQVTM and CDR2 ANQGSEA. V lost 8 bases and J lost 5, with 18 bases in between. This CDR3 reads CSLRPFGGTEAFF. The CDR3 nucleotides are TGCAGCTTACGCCCGTTTGGGGGGACTGAAGCTTTCTTT.

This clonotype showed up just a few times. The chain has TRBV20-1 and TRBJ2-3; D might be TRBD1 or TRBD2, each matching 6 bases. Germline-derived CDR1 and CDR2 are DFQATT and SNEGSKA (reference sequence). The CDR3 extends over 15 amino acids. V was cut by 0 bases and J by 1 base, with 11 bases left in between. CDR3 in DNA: TGCAGTGCTAGAGATAGGAGGGGGGGCACAGATACGCAGTATTTT. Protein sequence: CSARDRRGGTDTQYF.

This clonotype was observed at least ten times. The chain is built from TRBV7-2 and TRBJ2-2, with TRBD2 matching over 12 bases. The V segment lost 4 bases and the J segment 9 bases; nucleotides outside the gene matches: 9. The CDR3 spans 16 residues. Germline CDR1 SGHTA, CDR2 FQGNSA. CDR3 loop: CASSSDLAGGLRELFF. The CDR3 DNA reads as TGTGCCAGCAGCTCAGATCTAGCGGGGGGGCTGAGGGAGCTGTTTTTT.

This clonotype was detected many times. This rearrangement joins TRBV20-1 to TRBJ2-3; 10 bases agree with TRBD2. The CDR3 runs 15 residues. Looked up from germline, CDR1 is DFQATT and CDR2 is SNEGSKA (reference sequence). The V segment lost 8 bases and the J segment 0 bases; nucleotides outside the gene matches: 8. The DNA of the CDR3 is TGCAGTTCGCAACTAGCGGGGACTAGCACAGATACGCAGTATTTT. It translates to CSSQLAGTSTDTQYF.

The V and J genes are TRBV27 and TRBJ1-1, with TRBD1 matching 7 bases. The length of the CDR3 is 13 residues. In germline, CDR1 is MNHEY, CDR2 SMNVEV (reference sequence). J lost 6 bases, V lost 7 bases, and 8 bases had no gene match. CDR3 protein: CASTKQGLAEAFF. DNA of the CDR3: TGTGCCAGCACCAAACAGGGGTTGGCTGAAGCTTTCTTT.